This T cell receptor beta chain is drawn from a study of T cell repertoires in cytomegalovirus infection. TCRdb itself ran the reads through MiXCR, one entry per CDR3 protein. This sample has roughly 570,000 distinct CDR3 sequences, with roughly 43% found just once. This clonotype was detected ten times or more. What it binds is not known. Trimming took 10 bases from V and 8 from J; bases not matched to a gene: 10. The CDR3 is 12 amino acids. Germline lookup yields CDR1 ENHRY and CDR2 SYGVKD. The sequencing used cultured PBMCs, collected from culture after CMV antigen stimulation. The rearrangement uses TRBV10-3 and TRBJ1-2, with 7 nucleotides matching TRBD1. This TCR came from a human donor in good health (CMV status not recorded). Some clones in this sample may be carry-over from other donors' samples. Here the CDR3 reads CANRGPMEGYTF. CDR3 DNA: TGTGCCAACAGGGGCCCCATGGAGGGCTACACCTTC.